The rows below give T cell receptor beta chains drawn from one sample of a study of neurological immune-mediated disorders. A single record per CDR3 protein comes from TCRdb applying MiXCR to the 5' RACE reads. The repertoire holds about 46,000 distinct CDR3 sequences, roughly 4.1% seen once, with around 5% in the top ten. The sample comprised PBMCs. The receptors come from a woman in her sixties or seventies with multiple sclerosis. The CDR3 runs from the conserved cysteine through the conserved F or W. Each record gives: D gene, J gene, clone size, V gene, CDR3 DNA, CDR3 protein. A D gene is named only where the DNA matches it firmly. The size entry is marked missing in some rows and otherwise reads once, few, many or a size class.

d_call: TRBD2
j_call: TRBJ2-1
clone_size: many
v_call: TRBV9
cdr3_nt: TGTGCCAGCAGCGTCGTAGCGGGAGTCTTCTACAATGAGCAGTTCTTC
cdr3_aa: CASSVVAGVFYNEQFF

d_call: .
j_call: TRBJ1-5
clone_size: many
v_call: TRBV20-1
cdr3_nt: TGCAGTGCTAGATCCGGGGTCAATCAGCCCCAGCATTTT
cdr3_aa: CSARSGVNQPQHF

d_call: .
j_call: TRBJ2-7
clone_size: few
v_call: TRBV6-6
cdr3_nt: TGTGCCAGCGGAGGGTTAACAGGGGTCGACGAGCAGTACTTC
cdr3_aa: CASGGLTGVDEQYF

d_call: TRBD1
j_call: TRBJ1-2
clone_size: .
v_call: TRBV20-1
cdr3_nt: TGCAGTGCCCGACAGGGGTTTTCTGGCTACACCTTC
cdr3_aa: CSARQGFSGYTF

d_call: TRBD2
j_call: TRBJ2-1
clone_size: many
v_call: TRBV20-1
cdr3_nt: TGCAGTGCTAGGATTCCTAGCGGGTACAATGAGCAGTTCTTC
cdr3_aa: CSARIPSGYNEQFF

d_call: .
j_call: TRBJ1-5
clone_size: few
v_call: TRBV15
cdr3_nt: TGTGCCACCAGCAGAGTAGGCCAGCCCCAGAATTTT
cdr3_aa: CATSRVGQPQNF

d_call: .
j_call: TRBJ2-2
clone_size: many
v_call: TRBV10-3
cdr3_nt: TGTGCCATCACCTCAGGACAGATGAACACCGGGGAGCTGTTTTTT
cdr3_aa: CAITSGQMNTGELFF

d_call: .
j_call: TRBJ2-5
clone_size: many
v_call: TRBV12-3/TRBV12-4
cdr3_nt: TGTGCCAGCAGTTTAGGGGGCAGTAGGGAGACCCAGTACTTC
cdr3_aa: CASSLGGSRETQYF

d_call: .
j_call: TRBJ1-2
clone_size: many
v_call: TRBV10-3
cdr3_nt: TGTGCCATCAGGGGGGACCAGACTTATGGCTACACCTTC
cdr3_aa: CAIRGDQTYGYTF

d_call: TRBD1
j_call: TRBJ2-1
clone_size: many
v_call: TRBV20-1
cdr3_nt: TGCAGTGCTAATTACAGGGGTTGGGGCAATGAGCAGTTCTTC
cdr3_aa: CSANYRGWGNEQFF

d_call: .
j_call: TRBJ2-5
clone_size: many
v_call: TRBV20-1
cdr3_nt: TGCAGTGCCCCGCAGGGGCAAGAGACCCAGTACTTC
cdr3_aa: CSAPQGQETQYF

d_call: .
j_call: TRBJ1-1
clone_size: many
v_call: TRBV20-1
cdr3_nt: TGCAGTGCTAGAATTCTTGCCAGGATGAACACTGAAGCTTTCTTT
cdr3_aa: CSARILARMNTEAFF

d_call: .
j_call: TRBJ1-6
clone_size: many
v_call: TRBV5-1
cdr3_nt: TGCGCCAGCAGCTTGAGGCCGGGGACGGCACCCCTCCACTTT
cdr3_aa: CASSLRPGTAPLHF

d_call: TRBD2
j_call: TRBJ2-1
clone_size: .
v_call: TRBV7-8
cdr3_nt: TGTGCCAGCAGCTCCCTAGCGGGAGAACCCAATGAGCAGTTCTTC
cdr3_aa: CASSSLAGEPNEQFF

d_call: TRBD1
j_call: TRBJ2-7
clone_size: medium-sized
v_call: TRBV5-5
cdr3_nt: TGTGCCAGCAGCTCACTCTTGCAGGGGGCTTCCTACGAGCAGTACTTC
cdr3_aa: CASSSLLQGASYEQYF

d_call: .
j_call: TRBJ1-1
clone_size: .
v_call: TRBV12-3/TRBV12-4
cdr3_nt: TGTGCCAGCAGTTTAAAGGGAGGACACACTCAAGCTTTCTTT
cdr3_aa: CASSLKGGHTQAFF

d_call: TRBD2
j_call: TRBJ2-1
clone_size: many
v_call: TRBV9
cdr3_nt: TGTGCCAGCAGCGCTAGCGGTCTCTACAATGAGCAGTTCTTC
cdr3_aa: CASSASGLYNEQFF

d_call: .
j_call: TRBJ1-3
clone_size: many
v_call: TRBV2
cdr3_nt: TGTGCCAGCAGGGCAGGGGCTGGAAACACCATATATTTT
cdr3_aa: CASRAGAGNTIYF